These 5 T cell receptor beta chains originate from one sample sequenced in a study of blood T cell repertoires in COVID-19 (dated by TCRdb to 2018 to 2021). The protocol used for the library was the immunoSEQ multiplex PCR assay. The table was pulled from immuneACCESS by TCRdb, which kept in-frame rearrangements only. Such tables lose some clones; where checked, under half of the loss comes from unresolved V genes, and the rest has no known cause. The sample includes roughly 190,000 clones, with approximately 90% observed a single time. The ten most abundant clones make up 2% to 2.5% of the sample. The sequenced material came from PBMCs or T cells enriched from blood (not recorded which). The receptors were gathered from a woman aged 25-40 years who had recovered from COVID-19.

The chain employs TRBV7-2 and TRBJ2-3, with a weak D call TRBD1 (6 bases). The germline CDR1 and CDR2 sequences are SGHTA and FQGNSA. With 1 base removed from V and 5 bases from J, the gap between germline ends came to 7 bases. The CDR3 length is 13 residues. In nucleotides, the CDR3 is TGTGCCAGCAGCTTAGACAGGGAAGATACGCAGTATTTT. This encodes CASSLDREDTQYF.

The J gene is TRBJ2-3, the V gene TRBV2; 13 bases are a match to TRBD2. The CDR3 consists of 16 residues. CDR1 is SNHLY, CDR2 FYNNEI, per germline. V was clipped by 6 bases and J by 2 bases; unmatched bases: 5. The CDR3 sequence is CASRQLAGGVTDTQYF. CDR3 bases: TGTGCCAGCAGACAACTAGCGGGGGGGGTCACAGATACGCAGTATTTT.

This chain links TRBV19 with TRBJ1-1, with TRBD1 matching 7 bases. The V and J ends lost 6 bases and 1 base, in that order; junction bases with no gene match: 2. CDR3 length: 13 amino acids. Germline CDR1 and CDR2: LNHDA and SQIVND (reference sequence). CDR3: CASRGQTNTEAFF. CDR3 nucleotides: TGTGCCAGTAGGGGACAGACGAACACTGAAGCTTTCTTT.

The chain links TRBV20-1 to TRBJ1-1, with a possible D match to TRBD1 (5 bases). This CDR3 has 11 residues. Germline V CDR1 and CDR2: DFQATT, SNEGSKA (reference sequence). V gave up 3 bases and J gave up 11 bases, with 13 bases separating them. The CDR3 sequence: CSASGGGEAFF. The DNA for the CDR3 is TGCAGTGCTAGCGGGGGGGGTGAGGCTTTCTTT.

The chain links TRBV5-5 to TRBJ1-2; D not certain. The length of the CDR3 is 13 residues. CDR1 and CDR2 from the germline V gene are SGHKS and YYEKEE (reference sequence). Trimming pared 5 bases from V and 4 bases from J, leaving 12 bases between. The CDR3 spells CASRLNFRYGYTF. DNA for the CDR3: TGTGCCAGCAGGCTAAATTTTCGCTATGGCTACACCTTC.